Below, 18 T cell receptor beta chains from the same sample are listed, as sequenced in a study of regulatory and conventional T cells in RAG deficiency. Blood CD4+ CD25-low CD127-high conventional T cells supplied the genomic DNA template. Data came from immunoSEQ multiplex PCR; TCRdb stores just in-frame clones and leaves some out. The table includes roughly 10,000 clones, around 94% detected once. Sequenced: CD4+ effector T cells sorted from blood. These receptors were collected from a human donor with RAG deficiency presenting as severe combined immunodeficiency.

The genes are TRBV19 and TRBJ2-1; D perhaps matches TRBD2 (7 bases). The V gene lost 3 bases and the J gene lost 1 base, with 13 bases spanning the gap. Looked up from germline, CDR1 is LNHDA and CDR2 is SQIVND (reference sequence). The length of the CDR3 is 16 residues. CDR3 sequence reads: CASSIGGGGSYNEQFF. DNA of the CDR3: TGTGCCAGTAGTATCGGAGGGGGAGGGTCCTACAATGAGCAGTTCTTC. Supplemented by reference TRBV19 and TRBJ2-1, the full variable domain reads DGGITQSPKYLFRKEGQNVTLSCEQNLNHDAMYWYRQDPGQGLRLIYYSQIVNDFQKGDIAEGYSVSREKKESFPLTVTSAQKNPTAFYLCASSIGGGGSYNEQFFGPGTRLTVL.

The CDR3 region is CAWVQGRSYNEQFF. The CDR3 DNA reads as TGTGCCTGGGTACAGGGGCGGTCCTACAATGAGCAGTTCTTC. This chain connects TRBV30 to TRBJ2-1; 7 bases match TRBD1. The trim removed 5 bases at V and 1 base at J, leaving 5 bases unmatched. This CDR3 is built from 14 residues. The germline gives CDR1 GTSNPN, CDR2 SVGIG (reference sequence).

V usage is TRBV7-8 and J usage is TRBJ2-6; D unresolved. The CDR3 covers 17 residues. Germline CDR1 is SGHVS and CDR2 is FQNEAQ. Between the trimmed V and J ends, which lost 5 bases and 4 bases, there was a span of 18 bases. In nucleotides, the CDR3 is TGTGCCAGCAGCGCCTGGGCCCCCCGGACCGGGGCCAACGTCCTGACTTTC. Protein sequence: CASSAWAPRTGANVLTF.

The rearrangement joins TRBV27 to TRBJ2-5; 7 nucleotides align to TRBD2. The CDR3 covers 14 residues. V lost 1 base to trimming and J lost 2 bases; unmatched junction nucleotides: 1. Germline V gene lookup returns CDR1 MNHEY and CDR2 SMNVEV (reference sequence). CDR3 in DNA: TGTGCCAGCAGTTTATGGGGGGGGCAAGAGACCCAGTACTTC. Its protein is CASSLWGGQETQYF.

The chain carries TRBV6-5 and TRBJ2-3, with D possibly TRBD2 on 5 matching bases. This CDR3 comprises 14 residues. CDR1 is MNHEY and CDR2 is SVGAGI in the germline V gene. The V and J ends lost 6 bases and 0 bases respectively, with 10 bases between them. CDR3 residues: CASRIGLSTDTQYF. Written as DNA, the CDR3 is TGTGCCAGCAGGATAGGACTTAGCACAGATACGCAGTATTTT.

The V gene is TRBV2, the J gene TRBJ2-4, with no clear D. From germline, CDR1 is SNHLY and CDR2 FYNNEI. The CDR3 runs 13 residues. V shed 1 base and J shed 1 base, with 2 bases lying between them. The CDR3 DNA reads as TGTGCCAGCAGTGAAGGGGCCAAAAACATTCAGTACTTC. This encodes CASSEGAKNIQYF.

V usage is TRBV2 and J usage is TRBJ2-6, with unresolved D. The CDR3 sequence is 16 residues long. The germline V gene encodes CDR1 SNHLY and CDR2 FYNNEI. The ends were cut back, 1 base at V and 0 bases at J, with 7 bases in the middle. The CDR3 nucleotides read TGTGCCAGCAGTGAAGGGATTTTCTCTGGGGCCAACGTCCTGACTTTC. Translated, it gives CASSEGIFSGANVLTF.

The V gene is TRBV19, the J gene TRBJ1-5, with TRBD1 identical over 8 bases. In germline, CDR1 is LNHDA, CDR2 SQIVND (reference sequence). Trimming took 2 bases from V and 16 from J; bases not matched to a gene: 10. The CDR3 covers 13 residues. The CDR3, as DNA: TGTGCCAGTAGTATAAGGGTAGGACAGGGCGAACATTTT. It specifies CASSIRVGQGEHF.

The chain employs TRBV27 and TRBJ1-1, with D possibly TRBD1 on 6 matching bases. The V end was cut by 5 bases, the J end by 4 bases, with 14 bases between. The CDR3 length is 14 residues. CDR1 is MNHEY and CDR2 is SMNVEV in the germline V gene (reference sequence). The CDR3 DNA reads as TGTGCCAGCAGTCTACGGACAGATACCACTGAAGCTTTCTTT. Translated: CASSLRTDTTEAFF.

Details on this clone: One end of the junction is discordant with germline, which a read error may explain. This chain links TRBV18 with TRBJ2-5, with no clear D. Germline assignment: CDR1 KGHSH and CDR2 LQKENI. CDR3 length equals 12 residues. CDR3 coding DNA: TGTGCCAGCTCAACACCTCAAGAGACCCAGTACTTC. Amino acids: CASSTPQETQYF.

This chain connects TRBV11-2 to TRBJ2-1; a possible D gene is TRBD1 (6 bases). Germline V CDR1 and CDR2: SGHAT, FQNNGV. CDR3 size: 13 residues. The V and J ends lost 5 bases and 5 bases respectively, with 10 bases between them. CDR3 bases: TGTGCCAGCAGCCTTGGACAGAACAATGAGCAGTTCTTC. It translates to CASSLGQNNEQFF.

V and J are TRBV7-2 and TRBJ2-5; 12 bases agree with TRBD2. Germline assignment: CDR1 SGHTA and CDR2 FQGNSA. V trimming: 1 base; J trimming: 2 bases; junction bases outside the gene matches: 5. CDR3 length equals 17 residues. As DNA, the CDR3 is TGTGCCAGCAGCTTAGGGCTAGCGGGAGGGCCACAAGAGACCCAGTACTTC. Its protein is CASSLGLAGGPQETQYF.

The chain carries TRBV7-6 and TRBJ2-5; either TRBD1 or TRBD2 may fit D (5 bases each). The CDR3 is 13 amino acids. CDR1 is SGHVS and CDR2 is FNYEAQ in the germline V gene. Between the trimmed V and J ends, which lost 5 bases and 5 bases, there was a span of 12 bases. CDR3 amino acids: CASSLAREETQYF. CDR3 sequence (DNA): TGTGCCAGCAGCCTGGCCAGGGAGGAGACCCAGTACTTC.

The rearrangement uses TRBV19 and TRBJ2-2; D not resolved. The V end lost 1 base, the J end lost 6 bases, and 9 bases lay between the germline ends. Germline V gene lookup returns CDR1 LNHDA and CDR2 SQIVND (reference sequence). The CDR3 is made up of 14 amino acids. CDR3 in DNA: TGTGCCAGTAGTATAGCCGTCACCTCCGGGGAGCTGTTTTTT. This encodes CASSIAVTSGELFF.

The chain couples TRBV5-1 to TRBJ2-3; D unresolved. Trimming took 2 bases from V and 0 from J, leaving 16 bases between them. The CDR3 is made up of 17 amino acids. CDR1 SGHRS and CDR2 YFSETQ come from the germline V gene. In DNA, the CDR3 is TGCGCCAGCAGCTTCCCCCGGGCCCTGAGAAGCACAGATACGCAGTATTTT. Protein: CASSFPRALRSTDTQYF.

Turning to this clone: The junction shows a germline mismatch at one end, possibly a read error. Other nucleotide sequences from this sample produce the same CDR3. This chain connects TRBV4-3 to TRBJ1-1; D may be TRBD1 (6 bases). The CDR3 spans 14 residues. In germline, CDR1 is LGHNA, CDR2 YSLEER. CDR3 in amino acids: CASSLDSLNTEAFF. For the CDR3, the DNA is TGCGCCAGTAGCCTGGACAGTTTGAACACTGAAGCTTTCTTT.

This clone was counted a few times. The rearrangement links TRBV28 to TRBJ1-2; D is unresolved. Germline assignment: CDR1 MDHEN and CDR2 SYDVKM. Deletions cut 2 bases from V and 5 bases from J, with 6 bases between. This CDR3 has 12 amino acids. The CDR3, as DNA: TGTGCCAGCAGTTTAGTAGGGTATGGCTACACCTTC. It encodes CASSLVGYGYTF.

The rearrangement joins TRBV2 to TRBJ2-2; TRBD1 matches 9 bases. Germline V gives CDR1 SNHLY, CDR2 FYNNEI. J gave up 5 bases and V 6 bases, and 7 bases lay outside the gene matches. CDR3 size: 15 residues. The CDR3 protein is CASSSGTGWTGELFF. For the CDR3, the DNA is TGTGCCAGCAGCTCCGGGACAGGGTGGACCGGGGAGCTGTTTTTT.